This T cell receptor (beta chain) was sequenced in a study of cytomegalovirus exposure and HLA in healthy donors. TCRdb's copy holds only in-frame clones and misses some; the assay was immunoSEQ multiplex PCR. The data contain 110,000 to 150,000 clones, roughly 93% of them singletons. This CDR3 region has 15 residues. Losses at the gene ends were 7 bases for V and 3 bases for J; bases not matched to a gene: 7. CDR1 SGHRS and CDR2 YFSETQ come from the germline V gene. This receptor was obtained from a man aged 18 to 29 in good health and CMV-seropositive. What was sequenced was PBMCs. V is TRBV5-1 and J is TRBJ2-2; TRBD1 agrees at 9 bases. CDR3 residues: CASSPDRGHTGELFF. As DNA, the CDR3 is TGCGCCAGCTCACCGGACAGGGGTCACACCGGGGAGCTGTTTTTT.